These T cell receptor beta chains were read from a single sample in a study of Graves' ophthalmopathy and Graves' hyperthyroidism. TCRdb processed the multiplex PCR reads anew with MiXCR; each CDR3 protein has one entry. Of about 600,000 distinct CDR3 sequences listed, 35% to 45% are singletons. The specimen sequenced was peripheral blood or thyroid tissue (not recorded which). The receptors were sampled from an adult man with Graves' hyperthyroidism. Each CDR3 is given with its conserved first and last residue. Each record gives: D gene, V gene, J gene, clone size, CDR3 protein, CDR3 DNA. The D gene is left open where the match is weak. Some rows have no size entry. The others give once, few or many, or a class for an expanded clone.

d_call: TRBD2; v_call: TRBV10-3; j_call: TRBJ2-5; clone_size: NA; cdr3_aa: CASSYSSGRPRETQYF; cdr3_nt: TGTGCCAGCAGTTACTCGAGCGGGAGGCCCCGAGAGACCCAGTACTTC
d_call: TRBD1; v_call: TRBV7-8; j_call: TRBJ2-6; clone_size: NA; cdr3_aa: CASSPQDRAYVLTF; cdr3_nt: TGTGCCAGCAGCCCCCAGGACAGGGCCTACGTCCTGACTTTC
d_call: TRBD1; v_call: TRBV20-1; j_call: TRBJ1-5; clone_size: many; cdr3_aa: CSAPDRGRTQPQHF; cdr3_nt: TGCAGTGCTCCAGACAGGGGGCGTACACAGCCCCAGCATTTT
d_call: TRBD2; v_call: TRBV7-3; j_call: TRBJ2-2; clone_size: many; cdr3_aa: CASSPRTSGAANTGELFF; cdr3_nt: TGTGCCAGCAGCCCGCGGACTAGCGGGGCCGCGAACACCGGGGAGCTGTTTTTT
d_call: TRBD1; v_call: TRBV7-8; j_call: TRBJ2-7; clone_size: many; cdr3_aa: CASSLGQGRREQYF; cdr3_nt: TGTGCCAGCAGCTTAGGACAGGGGAGGAGAGAGCAGTACTTC
d_call: NA; v_call: TRBV11-1; j_call: TRBJ1-2; clone_size: NA; cdr3_aa: CACSRGTSTQNYGYTF; cdr3_nt: TGTGCCTGCTCTAGAGGGACCTCAACTCAAAACTATGGCTACACCTTC
d_call: NA; v_call: TRBV5-4; j_call: TRBJ1-1; clone_size: many; cdr3_aa: CASSLAGDTAFF; cdr3_nt: TGTGCCAGCAGCTTGGCTGGGGATACGGCTTTCTTT
d_call: TRBD1; v_call: TRBV7-8; j_call: TRBJ2-3; clone_size: NA; cdr3_aa: CASSLRQGVKDTQYF; cdr3_nt: TGTGCCAGCAGCTTAAGACAGGGGGTCAAAGATACGCAGTATTTT
d_call: TRBD1; v_call: TRBV29-1; j_call: TRBJ1-1; clone_size: NA; cdr3_aa: CSVGEQGRYTEAFF; cdr3_nt: TGCAGCGTTGGAGAACAGGGGCGGTACACTGAAGCTTTCTTT
d_call: TRBD1; v_call: TRBV19; j_call: TRBJ1-6; clone_size: many; cdr3_aa: CASSSRDRGEPLHF; cdr3_nt: TGTGCCAGTAGTTCGAGGGACAGGGGGGAACCCCTCCACTTT
d_call: TRBD2; v_call: TRBV7-4; j_call: TRBJ2-7; clone_size: once; cdr3_aa: CASRGTSGTYEQYF; cdr3_nt: TGTGCCAGCAGAGGGACTAGCGGGACCTACGAGCAGTACTTC
d_call: NA; v_call: TRBV19; j_call: TRBJ1-1; clone_size: few; cdr3_aa: CASMTEGWYHLDEAFF; cdr3_nt: TGTGCCAGTATGACCGAAGGGTGGTATCATTTGGATGAAGCTTTCTTT
d_call: NA; v_call: TRBV18; j_call: TRBJ1-2; clone_size: NA; cdr3_aa: CASSPGALPLYGYTF; cdr3_nt: TGTGCCAGCTCACCAGGGGCACTCCCGCTGTATGGCTACACCTTC
d_call: TRBD1; v_call: TRBV5-1; j_call: TRBJ2-2; clone_size: few; cdr3_aa: CASSTGVAGELFF; cdr3_nt: TGCGCCAGCAGCACAGGGGTCGCCGGGGAGCTGTTTTTT
d_call: NA; v_call: TRBV29-1; j_call: TRBJ1-5; clone_size: NA; cdr3_aa: CSVSNQPQHF; cdr3_nt: TGCAGCGTTAGCAATCAGCCCCAGCATTTT
d_call: NA; v_call: TRBV10-3; j_call: TRBJ2-2; clone_size: NA; cdr3_aa: CAISAGHPPNTGELFF; cdr3_nt: TGTGCCATCAGTGCGGGACACCCTCCGAACACCGGGGAGCTGTTTTTT
d_call: TRBD1; v_call: TRBV29-1; j_call: TRBJ2-5; clone_size: NA; cdr3_aa: CSAWTGETQYF; cdr3_nt: TGCAGCGCCTGGACAGGAGAGACCCAGTACTTC
d_call: NA; v_call: TRBV7-2; j_call: TRBJ1-1; clone_size: many; cdr3_aa: CASSLWAGANTEAFF; cdr3_nt: TGTGCCAGCAGCTTATGGGCAGGGGCGAACACTGAAGCTTTCTTT
d_call: TRBD1; v_call: TRBV20-1; j_call: TRBJ1-2; clone_size: NA; cdr3_aa: CSGDRVGGYTF; cdr3_nt: TGCAGTGGGGACAGGGTCGGCGGCTACACCTTC
d_call: NA; v_call: TRBV6-5; j_call: TRBJ2-5; clone_size: many; cdr3_aa: CASSGTTGAQYF; cdr3_nt: TGTGCCAGCAGTGGGACTACAGGGGCCCAGTACTTC
d_call: TRBD1; v_call: TRBV2; j_call: TRBJ1-6; clone_size: NA; cdr3_aa: CASSDRTGGKSPLHF; cdr3_nt: TGTGCCAGCAGTGACAGGACAGGGGGCAAATCACCCCTCCACTTT
d_call: TRBD1; v_call: TRBV29-1; j_call: TRBJ1-3; clone_size: NA; cdr3_aa: CSVATGQGTIYF; cdr3_nt: TGCAGCGTTGCGACAGGGCAGGGCACCATATATTTT
d_call: TRBD1; v_call: TRBV29-1; j_call: TRBJ1-2; clone_size: few; cdr3_aa: CSVERPGGGYGYTF; cdr3_nt: TGCAGCGTTGAGAGGCCAGGGGGTGGGTATGGCTACACCTTC
d_call: NA; v_call: TRBV19; j_call: TRBJ1-2; clone_size: many; cdr3_aa: CASSIAESSNYGYTF; cdr3_nt: TGTGCCAGTAGTATAGCGGAGTCCTCTAACTATGGCTACACCTTC
d_call: TRBD1; v_call: TRBV5-1; j_call: TRBJ1-1; clone_size: NA; cdr3_aa: CASSLDRGHTEALF; cdr3_nt: TGCGCCAGCAGCTTGGACAGGGGGCACACTGAAGCTCTCTTT
d_call: NA; v_call: TRBV4-1; j_call: TRBJ1-5; clone_size: many; cdr3_aa: CASSQDLRQGNNQPQHF; cdr3_nt: TGCGCCAGCAGCCAAGATCTTCGGCAGGGAAATAATCAGCCCCAGCATTTT
d_call: TRBD1; v_call: TRBV12-3/TRBV12-4; j_call: TRBJ1-2; clone_size: few; cdr3_aa: CASRTGQGAASLYGYTF; cdr3_nt: TGTGCCAGCAGGACGGGACAGGGGGCGGCCTCCCTCTATGGCTACACCTTC
d_call: NA; v_call: TRBV19; j_call: TRBJ1-1; clone_size: NA; cdr3_aa: CTSSRKGGITEAFF; cdr3_nt: TGTACCAGTAGTAGGAAGGGCGGGATAACTGAAGCTTTCTTT
d_call: NA; v_call: TRBV11-2; j_call: TRBJ2-2; clone_size: many; cdr3_aa: CASSSTGYTGELFF; cdr3_nt: TGTGCCAGCAGCTCCACAGGTTACACCGGGGAGCTGTTTTTT
d_call: TRBD1; v_call: TRBV10-3; j_call: TRBJ1-3; clone_size: many; cdr3_aa: CAISQTGGSGNTIYF; cdr3_nt: TGTGCCATCAGCCAGACAGGGGGCTCTGGAAACACCATATATTTT
d_call: TRBD1; v_call: TRBV27; j_call: TRBJ1-6; clone_size: few; cdr3_aa: CASRVGTGNNSPLHF; cdr3_nt: TGTGCCAGCAGAGTCGGGACAGGGAATAATTCACCCCTCCACTTT
d_call: NA; v_call: TRBV7-8; j_call: TRBJ2-7; clone_size: NA; cdr3_aa: CASSLAPPDEGYEQYF; cdr3_nt: TGTGCCAGCAGCTTAGCGCCCCCGGACGAAGGATACGAGCAGTACTTC
d_call: NA; v_call: TRBV6-1; j_call: TRBJ1-1; clone_size: many; cdr3_aa: CASSDSVNTEAFF; cdr3_nt: TGTGCCAGCAGTGACAGCGTGAACACTGAAGCTTTCTTT
d_call: NA; v_call: TRBV7-7; j_call: TRBJ2-7; clone_size: many; cdr3_aa: CASSLEWGTTYEQYF; cdr3_nt: TGTGCTAGCAGCTTAGAGTGGGGAACTACTTACGAGCAGTACTTC
d_call: NA; v_call: TRBV7-8; j_call: TRBJ1-5; clone_size: NA; cdr3_aa: CASSSGGGETQHF; cdr3_nt: TGTGCCAGCAGCTCCGGTGGGGGGGAGACCCAGCATTTT
d_call: NA; v_call: TRBV12-3/TRBV12-4; j_call: TRBJ1-2; clone_size: few; cdr3_aa: CASSPRQAF; cdr3_nt: TGTGCCAGCAGCCCAAGACAAGCCTTC
d_call: NA; v_call: TRBV25-1; j_call: TRBJ2-5; clone_size: many; cdr3_aa: CASSVGEEVETQYF; cdr3_nt: TGTGCCAGCAGTGTAGGGGAGGAGGTCGAGACCCAGTACTTC
d_call: TRBD1; v_call: TRBV5-1; j_call: TRBJ1-1; clone_size: NA; cdr3_aa: CASSLEGTVKNTEAFF; cdr3_nt: TGCGCCAGCAGCTTGGAAGGGACAGTGAAGAACACTGAAGCTTTCTTT
d_call: NA; v_call: TRBV14; j_call: TRBJ1-2; clone_size: many; cdr3_aa: CASSRGQNYGYTF; cdr3_nt: TGTGCCAGCAGCCGTGGACAGAACTATGGCTACACCTTC
d_call: TRBD2; v_call: TRBV7-9; j_call: TRBJ2-5; clone_size: many; cdr3_aa: CASSLALAGKETQYF; cdr3_nt: TGTGCCAGCAGCTTAGCGCTAGCGGGGAAAGAGACCCAGTACTTC
d_call: NA; v_call: TRBV5-8; j_call: TRBJ2-7; clone_size: many; cdr3_aa: CASSLAAAGDVEQYF; cdr3_nt: TGTGCCAGCAGCTTGGCCGCTGCAGGGGACGTCGAGCAGTACTTC
d_call: NA; v_call: TRBV19; j_call: TRBJ1-1; clone_size: many; cdr3_aa: CASKQGPMNTEAFF; cdr3_nt: TGTGCCAGTAAACAGGGCCCCATGAACACTGAAGCTTTCTTT
d_call: NA; v_call: TRBV29-1; j_call: TRBJ1-4; clone_size: NA; cdr3_aa: CSVERQGYEKLFF; cdr3_nt: TGCAGCGTTGAAAGGCAGGGATATGAAAAACTGTTTTTT
d_call: NA; v_call: TRBV10-3; j_call: TRBJ1-5; clone_size: many; cdr3_aa: CAISEPTEGPQHF; cdr3_nt: TGTGCCATCAGTGAGCCGACAGAGGGGCCCCAGCATTTT
d_call: NA; v_call: TRBV7-9; j_call: TRBJ2-7; clone_size: NA; cdr3_aa: CASSHGPSVPGEQYF; cdr3_nt: TGCGCCAGCAGCCACGGGCCGAGTGTACCGGGCGAGCAGTACTTC
d_call: TRBD2; v_call: TRBV20-1; j_call: TRBJ2-5; clone_size: NA; cdr3_aa: CSARDDAGGSLRETQYF; cdr3_nt: TGCAGTGCTAGAGATGATGCGGGGGGATCACTTCGAGAGACCCAGTACTTC
d_call: NA; v_call: TRBV10-2; j_call: TRBJ2-7; clone_size: NA; cdr3_aa: CASSESWVGVYEQYF; cdr3_nt: TGCGCCAGCAGTGAGTCGTGGGTAGGAGTCTACGAGCAGTACTTC
d_call: NA; v_call: TRBV12-3/TRBV12-4; j_call: TRBJ1-2; clone_size: NA; cdr3_aa: CASRQAGGTETQTGDRTNYGYTF; cdr3_nt: TGTGCCAGTCGCCAAGCGGGAGGCACGGAGACCCAGACAGGTGACCGTACTAACTATGGCTACACCTTC
d_call: NA; v_call: TRBV5-6; j_call: TRBJ2-7; clone_size: once; cdr3_aa: CASSVAGEGLYEQYF; cdr3_nt: TGTGCCAGCAGCGTTGCAGGGGAGGGACTCTACGAGCAGTACTTC
d_call: TRBD1; v_call: TRBV5-1; j_call: TRBJ2-7; clone_size: many; cdr3_aa: CASRKGTASGYEQYF; cdr3_nt: TGCGCCAGCAGAAAAGGGACAGCCTCCGGATACGAGCAGTACTTC
d_call: NA; v_call: TRBV19; j_call: TRBJ1-5; clone_size: NA; cdr3_aa: CASKPGTNSNQPQHF; cdr3_nt: TGTGCCAGTAAGCCAGGGACGAATAGCAATCAGCCCCAGCATTTT
d_call: TRBD1; v_call: TRBV12-3/TRBV12-4; j_call: TRBJ1-2; clone_size: NA; cdr3_aa: CASRWTGESGYTF; cdr3_nt: TGTGCCAGCAGGTGGACAGGGGAAAGTGGCTACACCTTC
d_call: TRBD1; v_call: TRBV6-5; j_call: TRBJ1-1; clone_size: few; cdr3_aa: CASSAGTGSLSEAFF; cdr3_nt: TGTGCCAGCAGTGCCGGGACAGGGAGTTTGTCTGAAGCTTTCTTT
d_call: NA; v_call: TRBV5-1; j_call: TRBJ2-5; clone_size: many; cdr3_aa: CASSPGRTKYQETQYF; cdr3_nt: TGCGCCAGCAGCCCAGGACGCACGAAGTACCAAGAGACCCAGTACTTC
d_call: TRBD2; v_call: TRBV11-2; j_call: TRBJ2-1; clone_size: NA; cdr3_aa: CASGLVSSGSIEQFF; cdr3_nt: TGTGCCAGCGGCTTAGTCTCTAGCGGATCTATTGAGCAGTTCTTC
d_call: NA; v_call: TRBV5-8; j_call: TRBJ1-5; clone_size: NA; cdr3_aa: CASSFIARGGGQPQHF; cdr3_nt: TGTGCCAGCAGCTTCATAGCAAGGGGTGGAGGTCAGCCCCAGCATTTT
d_call: NA; v_call: TRBV7-6; j_call: TRBJ2-7; clone_size: many; cdr3_aa: CASSPGVGQGSSYEQYF; cdr3_nt: TGTGCCAGCAGCCCTGGGGTAGGGCAGGGCAGCTCCTACGAGCAGTACTTC
d_call: TRBD1; v_call: TRBV7-9; j_call: TRBJ2-2; clone_size: many; cdr3_aa: CASSPTGIGTGELFF; cdr3_nt: TGTGCCAGCAGCCCGACAGGGATCGGCACCGGGGAGCTGTTTTTT
d_call: NA; v_call: TRBV10-3; j_call: TRBJ2-7; clone_size: NA; cdr3_aa: CAISPSDGSSYEQYF; cdr3_nt: TGTGCCATCAGTCCATCGGACGGGAGCTCCTACGAGCAGTACTTC
d_call: NA; v_call: TRBV6-5; j_call: TRBJ2-7; clone_size: NA; cdr3_aa: CASSYSWVSYEQYF; cdr3_nt: TGTGCCAGCAGTTACTCTTGGGTGTCCTACGAGCAGTACTTC